The text below deals with one T cell receptor beta chain. No antigen is known for it. The data derive from a study of T cell responses to AZD1222 COVID-19 vaccine. Study outcomes and limitations: Possibly, clonal diversity was underestimated; donors were largely white British and included more females. Repertoire sampling happened only post peak T cell response.

The V segment lost 4 bases and the J segment 8 bases; nucleotides outside the gene matches: 12. The CDR3 sequence is 16 residues long. Germline V gene sequence: CDR1 LNHNV, CDR2 YYDKDF (reference sequence). Profiling relied on immunoSEQ multiplex PCR, and the TCRdb table lists in-frame clones only, not all of them. The sample comprises some 120,000 clones, approximately 87% of which are singletons, and about 9.4% rests with the top ten. The J gene is TRBJ1-5, the V gene TRBV15, with 9 positions matching TRBD1. This sample comprised peripheral blood, obtained on day 0 of AZD1222 vaccination. The sequence derives from an adult in good health. The CDR3 is CATSKRTGASREPQHF. CDR3 coding DNA: TGTGCCACCAGCAAACGGACAGGGGCCTCTCGGGAGCCCCAGCATTTT.